The 23 T cell receptor beta chains in this list originate from one sample, sequenced in a study of blood T cell repertoires in COVID-19. Clones were read by immunoSEQ multiplex PCR, and TCRdb kept only the in-frame ones, dropping some. The sample includes some 220,000 clones, around 83% of them seen just once. The sample consisted of peripheral blood. Receptors originate from a man aged 50 to 60 who had recovered from COVID-19.

The V call is TRBV6-5, the J call TRBJ2-3; D may be TRBD2 (5 bases). The CDR3 covers 15 residues. CDR1 MNHEY and CDR2 SVGAGI come from the germline V gene. Trimming removed 2 bases from V and 2 bases from J, with 11 bases in between. CDR3 in DNA: TGTGCCAGCAGTTACCTGGGGAGCCACACAGATACGCAGTATTTT. It codes for CASSYLGSHTDTQYF.

V usage is TRBV25-1 and J usage is TRBJ2-7, with TRBD2 as a possible D gene (5 bases). CDR1 MGHDK and CDR2 SYGVNS come from the germline V gene. V shed 0 bases and J shed 7 bases, with 10 bases lying between them. The CDR3 sequence is 13 residues long. The CDR3 sequence: CASSEYYSGEQYF. CDR3 coding DNA: TGTGCCAGCAGTGAATATTATTCGGGGGAGCAGTACTTC.

The chain is built from TRBV7-2 and TRBJ2-7; 10 bases are shared with TRBD1. Germline-derived CDR1 and CDR2 are SGHTA and FQGNSA. The CDR3 contains 14 residues. V dropped 3 bases and J dropped 2; count of bases not matched to a gene: 1. The CDR3: CASSLGQGTYEQYF. The DNA of the CDR3 is TGTGCCAGCAGCTTGGGACAGGGGACCTACGAGCAGTACTTC.

V and J are TRBV28 and TRBJ2-7, with a possible D match to TRBD1 (5 bases). In germline, CDR1 is MDHEN, CDR2 SYDVKM. V was cut by 3 bases and J by 3 bases, with 12 bases left in between. The CDR3 spans 14 residues. The chain's CDR3 is CASSLVDGHYEQYF. The CDR3 nucleotides are TGTGCCAGCAGTTTGGTCGACGGACACTACGAGCAGTACTTC.

The chain uses TRBV6-6 and TRBJ1-5; maybe TRBD1 (5 bases). Looked up from germline, CDR1 is MNHNY and CDR2 is SVGAGI (reference sequence). This CDR3 has 15 amino acids. The V end lost 0 bases, the J end lost 3 bases, and 9 bases lay between the germline ends. CDR3: CASSYSGGVNQPQHF. The CDR3, as DNA: TGTGCCAGCAGTTACTCCGGGGGGGTCAATCAGCCCCAGCATTTT.

The chain combines TRBV18 with TRBJ2-3; 7 nucleotides align to TRBD1. Trimming at V came to 7 bases and at J to 4 bases, leaving 5 bases not matched to a gene. Germline CDR1 and CDR2: KGHSH and LQKENI. CDR3 length equals 13 residues. CDR3 bases: TGTGCCAGCTTTAGACAGGGCGCAGATACGCAGTATTTT. As protein: CASFRQGADTQYF.

The chain has TRBV28 and TRBJ1-2; a weak D match, TRBD1 (5 bases). Germline V CDR1 and CDR2: MDHEN, SYDVKM. This CDR3 is built from 11 residues. The V end was cut by 8 bases, the J end by 6 bases, with 10 bases between. The CDR3 protein is CASGRADGYTF. CDR3 bases: TGTGCCAGCGGCAGGGCTGATGGCTACACCTTC.

This chain connects TRBV27 to TRBJ1-1; 8 nucleotides match TRBD1. Trimming cost V 8 bases and J 11 bases; bases outside gene matches: 13. The CDR3 runs to 13 residues. Looked up from germline, CDR1 is MNHEY and CDR2 is SMNVEV (reference sequence). The DNA of the CDR3 is TGTGCCAGCCGGACAGGGCCGGGTTTGTTTGCTTTCTTT. It codes for CASRTGPGLFAFF.

The rearrangement uses TRBV28 and TRBJ2-5; 13 positions match TRBD2. This CDR3 contains 18 residues. Losses at the gene ends were 7 bases for V and 2 bases for J; bases not matched to a gene: 13. Germline V CDR1 and CDR2: MDHEN, SYDVKM. The CDR3 sequence: CASTSGYLGLAGQETQYF. For the CDR3, the DNA is TGTGCCAGCACCAGTGGATACCTGGGACTAGCGGGGCAAGAGACCCAGTACTTC. The full variable domain, in which reference TRBV28 and TRBJ2-5 provide the parts outside the CDR3, is DVKVTQSSRYLVKRTGEKVFLECVQDMDHENMFWYRQDPGLGLRLIYFSYDVKMKEKGDIPEGYSVSREKKERFSLILESASTNQTSMYLCASTSGYLGLAGQETQYFGPGTRLLVL.

DNA of the CDR3: TGTGCCAGCAGTTTATGGCGGCGGGCCCACGAGCAGTACTTC. Translating it yields CASSLWRRAHEQYF. This chain links TRBV27 with TRBJ2-7; D is perhaps TRBD2 (5 bases). Germline V gives CDR1 MNHEY, CDR2 SMNVEV (reference sequence). This CDR3 region has 14 residues. The V end was cut by 1 base, the J end by 5 bases, with 12 bases between.

The chain uses TRBV27 and TRBJ2-6, with D possibly matching TRBD2 (5 bases). V lost 6 bases and J lost 0, with 9 bases in between. The germline V gene has CDR1 MNHEY and CDR2 SMNVEV (reference sequence). The CDR3 loop spans 15 amino acids. The CDR3 region is CASSPDYSGANVLTF. The CDR3 bases are TGTGCCAGCAGCCCTGACTACTCTGGGGCCAACGTCCTGACTTTC.

This clone has just one count. The rearrangement links TRBV11-2 to TRBJ1-1, with D uncertain. V lost 5 bases and J lost 1, with 11 bases in between. The CDR3 sequence is 14 residues long. Germline loops: CDR1 SGHAT, CDR2 FQNNGV. The CDR3, as DNA: TGTGCCAGCAGCGATCAACTCGGGAACACTGAAGCTTTCTTT. Its translation is CASSDQLGNTEAFF. Full variable domain (missing parts from reference TRBV11-2 and TRBJ1-1): EAGVAQSPRYKIIEKRQSVAFWCNPISGHATLYWYQQILGQGPKLLIQFQNNGVVDDSQLPKDRFSAERLKGVDSTLKIQPAKLEDSAVYLCASSDQLGNTEAFFGQGTRLTVV.

This rearrangement joins TRBV11-3 to TRBJ2-2, with no clear D. The V end was cut by 1 base, the J end by 7 bases, with 10 bases between. Germline V gene sequence: CDR1 SGHNT, CDR2 YENEEA. The CDR3 spans 14 residues. DNA of the CDR3: TGTGCCAGCAGCTTAGGATCTTTCGGCGGGGAGCTGTTTTTT. It encodes CASSLGSFGGELFF.

The V call is TRBV27, the J call TRBJ2-3; D remains unclear. V was clipped by 6 bases and J by 6 bases, with 16 bases between them. The CDR3 length is 14 residues. Germline lookup yields CDR1 MNHEY and CDR2 SMNVEV (reference sequence). For the CDR3, the DNA is TGTGCCAGCAGCGCCCAAGTGGGCCGCGATACGCAGTATTTT. It yields the protein CASSAQVGRDTQYF.

This chain uses TRBV28 with TRBJ1-2; unclear D gene. This CDR3 spans 14 amino acids. Germline CDR1 reads MDHEN; CDR2 reads SYDVKM. Trimming took 2 bases from V and 4 from J, leaving 11 bases between them. The CDR3 DNA reads as TGTGCCAGCAGTTTAGCCAGGCCGCCCTATGGCTACACCTTC. It yields the protein CASSLARPPYGYTF.

The CDR3 loop is CASSTSGYNEQFF. DNA of the CDR3: TGTGCCAGCAGTACTAGCGGCTACAATGAGCAGTTCTTC. V gene TRBV28 combines with J gene TRBJ2-1, with 8 nucleotides matching TRBD2. The V gene's germline CDR1 is MDHEN and CDR2 SYDVKM. The CDR3 has 13 amino acids. The ends lost 5 bases at V and 3 bases at J; junction bases unmatched: 0.

This clone was observed once. The V call is TRBV28, the J call TRBJ1-2; D gene uncertain. The CDR3 is made up of 15 amino acids. In germline, CDR1 is MDHEN, CDR2 SYDVKM. V lost 6 bases and J lost 4, with 18 bases in between. The CDR3 is CASRSPPGSIYGYTF. The CDR3 DNA is TGTGCCAGCAGATCGCCCCCGGGATCAATCTATGGCTACACCTTC.

The CDR3 is CASSLVSPGSYNEQFF. For the CDR3, the DNA is TGTGCCAGCAGCTTGGTTAGCCCCGGCTCCTACAATGAGCAGTTCTTC. V usage is TRBV5-6 and J usage is TRBJ2-1; D uncertain. CDR1 and CDR2 (germline): SGHDT, YYEEEE. The CDR3 extends over 16 amino acids. V dropped 0 bases and J dropped 0 bases, with 10 bases sitting between them.

This clone has a count of ten or more. The rearrangement links TRBV28 to TRBJ2-7; D possibly corresponds to TRBD1 (6 bases). Germline CDR1 reads MDHEN; CDR2 reads SYDVKM. The CDR3 runs 12 residues. V was clipped by 7 bases and J by 13 bases, with 20 bases between them. The CDR3 bases are TGTGCCAGCACGACCGGGACACTATCCCACTACTTC. Protein sequence: CASTTGTLSHYF.

The gene calls are TRBV5-4 and TRBJ2-7; TRBD2 matches at 7 bases. With 0 bases clipped from V and 1 base from J, the junction kept 7 bases outside the gene matches. Germline loops: CDR1 SGHNT, CDR2 YYREEE (reference sequence). This CDR3 has 16 residues. The CDR3 reads CASSLGPAGVSYEQYF. The DNA of the CDR3 is TGTGCCAGCAGCTTGGGTCCGGCGGGGGTTTCCTACGAGCAGTACTTC. The variable domain in full, completed from reference TRBV5-4 and TRBJ2-7, reads ETGVTQSPTHLIKTRGQQVTLRCSSQSGHNTVSWYQQALGQGPQFIFQYYREEENGRGNFPPRFSGLQFPNYSSELNVNALELDDSALYLCASSLGPAGVSYEQYFGPGTRLTVT.

The J gene is TRBJ2-5, the V gene TRBV4-1; D gene ambiguous. CDR1 and CDR2 from the germline V gene are MGHRA and YSYEKL. The V gene lost 0 bases and the J gene lost 0 bases, with 5 bases spanning the gap. The CDR3 totals 14 residues. CDR3 nucleotide sequence: TGCGCCAGCAGCCAAGACGACTACCAAGAGACCCAGTACTTC. Translating it yields CASSQDDYQETQYF.

This clone has only a few counts. The chain links TRBV19 to TRBJ2-5; TRBD1 agrees at 7 bases. CDR3 size: 14 residues. V shed 5 bases and J 7 bases; nucleotides not matched to a gene: 10. From germline, CDR1 is LNHDA and CDR2 SQIVND (reference sequence). CDR3 amino acids: CASSRTGEGVTQYF. CDR3 in DNA: TGTGCCAGTAGTCGAACAGGGGAAGGGGTGACCCAGTACTTC.

This clone turned up a few times. This sequence joins TRBV6-2 or TRBV6-3 and TRBJ1-1, with D possibly matching TRBD1 (6 bases). Germline values: CDR1 MNHEY, CDR2 SVGEGT. The ends were cut back, 5 bases at V and 1 base at J, with 8 bases in the middle. The CDR3 runs 13 residues. The DNA of the CDR3 is TGTGCCAGCAGTAGGACAGAGAACACTGAAGCTTTCTTT. Translated, it gives CASSRTENTEAFF.